The 31 T cell receptor beta chains below all came from one sample that was sequenced in a study of cytomegalovirus exposure and HLA in healthy donors. PCR amplification relied on 60 Vbeta primers (plus 13 Jbeta primers). TCRdb keeps only in-frame clones here, not all; method: immunoSEQ multiplex PCR. The data show about 160,000 clones, roughly 80% seen once. The sample taken for sequencing was PBMCs. Receptors were obtained from a man between 25 and 39 years old in good health and CMV-seronegative.

V gene TRBV2 combines with J gene TRBJ2-3; 9 nucleotides match TRBD2. CDR1 SNHLY and CDR2 FYNNEI come from the germline V gene. After removal of 10 bases from V and 5 bases from J, the junction contained 10 bases not matched to a gene. This CDR3 has 14 amino acids. The CDR3: CATGRAGGKDTQYF. The CDR3 DNA reads as TGTGCCACCGGTCGAGCGGGGGGCAAAGATACGCAGTATTTT.

This rearrangement joins TRBV28 to TRBJ2-1; D perhaps matches TRBD2 (6 bases). The CDR3 is made up of 15 amino acids. V lost 7 bases to trimming and J lost 8 bases, with 21 bases between them. The germline V gene has CDR1 MDHEN and CDR2 SYDVKM. This chain's CDR3 is CASTDTSSALDEQFF. As DNA, the CDR3 is TGTGCCAGCACCGATACTAGCAGTGCCCTTGATGAGCAGTTCTTC.

About this clone: Other DNA sequences within the sample encode an identical CDR3. The chain has TRBV30 and TRBJ2-6, with D possibly being TRBD1 (6 bases). This CDR3 comprises 16 residues. Germline V gene data show CDR1 as GTSNPN and CDR2 as SVGIG (reference sequence). Trimming shortened V by 0 bases and J by 0 bases, and 9 bases separated the two germline ends. Written as DNA, the CDR3 is TGTGCCTGGAGTGTACGCAGGGGCTCTGGGGCCAACGTCCTGACTTTC. Translating gives CAWSVRRGSGANVLTF.

The V call is TRBV2, the J call TRBJ1-1; TRBD1 is a possible D gene (6 bases). This CDR3 has 15 amino acids. Trimming stripped 7 bases from V and 4 bases from J, with 19 bases between. The germline V gene has CDR1 SNHLY and CDR2 FYNNEI. The CDR3, as DNA: TGTGCCAGCAACAGGGCCCTGGGACGAGGCACTGAAGCTTTCTTT. Translating it yields CASNRALGRGTEAFF.

The chain is built from TRBV6-6 and TRBJ2-7; tentative D call: TRBD2 (6 bases). This CDR3 has 16 amino acids. Germline V lookup: CDR1 MNHNY, CDR2 SVGAGI (reference sequence). The V end lost 0 bases, the J end lost 3 bases, and 15 bases lay between the germline ends. CDR3 residues: CASSYSGGGQDYEQYF. As DNA, the CDR3 is TGTGCCAGCAGTTACTCCGGGGGTGGGCAGGACTACGAGCAGTACTTC.

The CDR3, as DNA: TGTGCCAGTAGTATAGAGGGGGCGAGGGCCGGGGAGCTGTTTTTT. The encoded protein is CASSIEGARAGELFF. This chain links TRBV19 with TRBJ2-2; D might be TRBD1 (6 bases). The V end lost 0 bases, the J end lost 6 bases, and 11 bases lay between the germline ends. The CDR3 sequence is 15 residues long. CDR1 is LNHDA and CDR2 is SQIVND in the germline V gene (reference sequence).

This sequence joins TRBV9 and TRBJ2-1; D is unclear. CDR1 is SGDLS, CDR2 YYNGEE, per germline. Trimming pared 0 bases from V and 10 bases from J, leaving 5 bases between. The length of the CDR3 is 11 residues. For the CDR3, the DNA is TGTGCCAGCAGCGTAGGTCCGGAGCAGTTCTTC. Amino acids: CASSVGPEQFF. Based on the CDR3 plus reference TRBV9 and TRBJ2-1, the full variable domain is DSGVTQTPKHLITATGQRVTLRCSPRSGDLSVYWYQQSLDQGLQFLIQYYNGEERAKGNILERFSAQQFPDLHSELNLSSLELGDSALYFCASSVGPEQFFGPGTRLTVL.

The chain has TRBV9 and TRBJ2-2, with 9 bases matching TRBD2. V dropped 0 bases and J dropped 5; count of bases not matched to a gene: 2. CDR3 size: 15 residues. CDR1 and CDR2 from the germline V gene are SGDLS and YYNGEE. The CDR3 bases are TGTGCCAGCAGCGTAGGGGCGGGAGGGACCGGGGAGCTGTTTTTT. Amino acid sequence: CASSVGAGGTGELFF. Variable domain in full (rest from reference TRBV9 and TRBJ2-2): DSGVTQTPKHLITATGQRVTLRCSPRSGDLSVYWYQQSLDQGLQFLIQYYNGEERAKGNILERFSAQQFPDLHSELNLSSLELGDSALYFCASSVGAGGTGELFFGEGSRLTVL.

The chain joins TRBV27 to TRBJ1-2; tentative D call: TRBD1 (6 bases). Germline CDR1 and CDR2: MNHEY and SMNVEV (reference sequence). This CDR3 spans 14 amino acids. Deletions cut 2 bases from V and 4 bases from J, with 11 bases between. The CDR3 spells CASSLGVQGYGYTF. CDR3 sequence (DNA): TGTGCCAGCAGTTTAGGGGTACAGGGCTATGGCTACACCTTC.

The chain links TRBV5-4 to TRBJ1-3, with TRBD1 matching over 7 bases. Looked up from germline, CDR1 is SGHNT and CDR2 is YYREEE (reference sequence). V lost 2 bases and J lost 4; bases outside the gene matches: 6. The length of the CDR3 is 15 residues. The CDR3: CASSFGQALGNTIYF. The CDR3 DNA sequence: TGTGCCAGCAGCTTCGGACAGGCCTTGGGAAACACCATATATTTT.

This clone has only one observation. The chain is built from TRBV28 and TRBJ1-2; D is undetermined. This CDR3 contains 14 residues. The germline V gene has CDR1 MDHEN and CDR2 SYDVKM. CDR3: CAATPNRARSGYTF. The DNA for the CDR3 is TGTGCTGCAACCCCAAACAGAGCTCGGTCTGGCTACACCTTC.

The V call is TRBV7-9, the J call TRBJ2-7, with a weak D call TRBD2 (6 bases). The V end lost 5 bases, the J end lost 2 bases, and 13 bases lay between the germline ends. Germline loops: CDR1 SEHNR, CDR2 FQNEAQ (reference sequence). CDR3 length equals 14 residues. CDR3 loop: CASSPRDLTYEQYF. The CDR3 DNA reads TGTGCCAGCAGCCCGCGGGACTTAACCTACGAGCAGTACTTC.

The chain employs TRBV19 and TRBJ2-7, with D unclear. The germline gives CDR1 LNHDA, CDR2 SQIVND (reference sequence). This CDR3 has 15 amino acids. V lost 5 bases, J lost 2 bases, and 16 bases lay in between. CDR3 residues: CASSFFLAAAYEQYF. The CDR3 region has the DNA TGTGCCAGTAGTTTCTTTCTGGCGGCCGCCTACGAGCAGTACTTC.

This sequence joins TRBV5-5 and TRBJ1-5, with 7 bases lining up with TRBD1. CDR3 size: 14 residues. J was trimmed by 3 bases and V by 4 bases; bases with no gene match: 4. Germline V gene sequence: CDR1 SGHKS, CDR2 YYEKEE (reference sequence). In DNA form, the CDR3 reads TGTGCCAGCAGCCAGGGACAGCTCAATCAGCCCCAGCATTTT. It yields the protein CASSQGQLNQPQHF.

This clone was observed a handful of times. V and J are TRBV7-9 and TRBJ2-3, with TRBD1 matching 12 bases. The CDR3 contains 17 residues. Per the germline V gene, CDR1 is SEHNR and CDR2 is FQNEAQ (reference sequence). The CDR3 loop is CVIRRVGTGGLTDTQYF. The CDR3 DNA reads TGTGTGATACGCCGCGTGGGGACAGGGGGCCTTACAGATACGCAGTATTTT. Together with reference TRBV7-9 and TRBJ2-3, the CDR3 gives the full variable domain: DTGVSQNPRHKITKRGQNVTFRCDPISEHNRLYWYRQTLGQGPEFLTYFQNEAQLEKSRLLSDRFSAERPKGSFSTLEIQRTEQGDSAMYLCVIRRVGTGGLTDTQYFGPGTRLTVL.

The chain joins TRBV27 to TRBJ2-6; D is possibly TRBD2 (6 bases). The CDR3 sequence is 14 residues long. Germline values: CDR1 MNHEY, CDR2 SMNVEV (reference sequence). Trimming took 6 bases from V and 8 from J, leaving 14 bases between them. CDR3 DNA sequence: TGTGCCAGCAGGAAGGGGAGGTCGACCAACGTCCTGACTTTC. Translated: CASRKGRSTNVLTF.

The rearrangement links TRBV4-3 to TRBJ2-7; 10 positions match TRBD2. Germline CDR1 reads LGHNA; CDR2 reads YSLEER. This CDR3 spans 16 amino acids. The V and J ends lost 1 base and 3 bases, in that order; junction bases with no gene match: 6. The CDR3 reads CASSQAGTSESYEQYF. CDR3 DNA sequence: TGCGCCAGCAGCCAAGCCGGGACTAGCGAGAGCTACGAGCAGTACTTC.

This chain connects TRBV2 to TRBJ1-5; tentative D call: TRBD1 (5 bases). Trimming shortened V by 8 bases and J by 6 bases, and 14 bases separated the two germline ends. The CDR3 sequence is 13 residues long. Per germline, CDR1 SNHLY and CDR2 FYNNEI. CDR3 loop: CASCTGEGQPQHF. The CDR3 bases are TGTGCCAGCTGCACGGGGGAGGGTCAGCCCCAGCATTTT.

The chain has TRBV6-1 and TRBJ1-6, with D possibly matching TRBD1 (5 bases). Trimming removed 10 bases at V and 4 bases at J, with 14 bases between. Germline V gives CDR1 MNHNS, CDR2 SASEGT. This CDR3 has 14 residues. The CDR3 region is CANSAGPYNSPLHF. The DNA of the CDR3 is TGTGCCAACTCAGCGGGACCTTATAATTCACCCCTCCACTTT.

This clone was detected once. Germline is not matched at one junction end, which may reflect a read error. The genes are TRBV7-3 and TRBJ2-2; 7 bases line up with TRBD2. The CDR3 has 15 amino acids. Germline loops: CDR1 SGHTA, CDR2 FQGTGA. CDR3 coding DNA: TGTACCAGCAGCATAACTAGCGCCAACACCGGGGAGCTGTTTTTT. Translating gives CTSSITSANTGELFF.

In this sample, this clone turned up once. This sequence joins TRBV5-1 and TRBJ2-7, with 9 bases identical to TRBD2. V trimming: 0 bases; J trimming: 6 bases; junction bases outside the gene matches: 10. The length of the CDR3 is 16 residues. CDR1 is SGHRS and CDR2 is YFSETQ in the germline V gene. The DNA of the CDR3 is TGCGCCAGCAGCTTGGCAGGCGGGGGGGCGCAGTTCGAGCAGTACTTC. Its protein product is CASSLAGGGAQFEQYF.

This chain connects TRBV28 to TRBJ1-2; no definite D call. The CDR3 extends over 12 amino acids. With 5 bases removed from V and 13 bases from J, the gap between germline ends came to 17 bases. Germline V CDR1 and CDR2: MDHEN, SYDVKM. As DNA, the CDR3 is TGTGCCAGCAGTCGGGTTATTGGTCAGATCACCTTC. Translating gives CASSRVIGQITF.

V and J are TRBV28 and TRBJ1-6, with 7 nucleotides matching TRBD1. CDR1 is MDHEN and CDR2 is SYDVKM in the germline V gene. This CDR3 has 18 residues. After removal of 2 bases from V and 0 bases from J, the junction contained 7 bases not matched to a gene. As DNA, the CDR3 is TGTGCCAGCAGTTTACGGGGACAGTTAAGCTCCTATAATTCACCCCTCCACTTT. Amino acid sequence: CASSLRGQLSSYNSPLHF.

The genes are TRBV5-1 and TRBJ2-3; 9 nucleotides align to TRBD1. This CDR3 is built from 14 residues. Germline CDR1 is SGHRS and CDR2 is YFSETQ. Trimming at V came to 7 bases and at J to 6 bases, leaving 9 bases not matched to a gene. The CDR3: CASGGQGIGDTQYF. For the CDR3, the DNA is TGCGCCAGCGGGGGACAGGGTATCGGGGATACGCAGTATTTT. The whole variable domain, remainder taken from reference TRBV5-1 and TRBJ2-3, is KAGVTQTPRYLIKTRGQQVTLSCSPISGHRSVSWYQQTPGQGLQFLFEYFSETQRNKGNFPGRFSGRQFSNSRSEMNVSTLELGDSALYLCASGGQGIGDTQYFGPGTRLTVL.

This chain links TRBV5-6 with TRBJ1-6, with 7 bases identical to TRBD1. The CDR3 has 16 amino acids. The germline CDR1 and CDR2 sequences are SGHDT and YYEEEE. Trimming removed 4 bases from V and 8 bases from J; junction bases left unmatched: 12. The chain's CDR3 is CASSRVTGTGDSPLHF. The DNA of the CDR3 is TGTGCCAGCAGCAGGGTGACAGGGACTGGGGATTCACCCCTCCACTTT. The whole variable domain, remainder taken from reference TRBV5-6 and TRBJ1-6, is DAGVTQSPTHLIKTRGQQVTLRCSPKSGHDTVSWYQQALGQGPQFIFQYYEEEERQRGNFPDRFSGHQFPNYSSELNVNALLLGDSALYLCASSRVTGTGDSPLHFGNGTRLTVT.

The chain joins TRBV20-1 to TRBJ2-5; D is uncertain. This CDR3 is 10 amino acids long. In germline, CDR1 is DFQATT, CDR2 SNEGSKA (reference sequence). V gave up 3 bases and J gave up 4 bases, with 3 bases separating them. The CDR3 sequence is CSASSETQYF. Written as DNA, the CDR3 is TGCAGTGCTAGCTCAGAGACCCAGTACTTC.

The chain couples TRBV7-2 to TRBJ2-7; possibly TRBD1 for D (5 bases). V dropped 0 bases and J dropped 4 bases, with 13 bases sitting between them. The CDR3 is made up of 15 amino acids. From germline, CDR1 is SGHTA and CDR2 FQGNSA. CDR3 region: CASSLALGVVYEQYF. The CDR3 nucleotides are TGTGCCAGCAGCTTAGCGCTAGGGGTGGTTTACGAGCAGTACTTC.

The CDR3 region is CASSNGQPRSYEQYF. The CDR3 DNA follows: TGCGCCAGCAGCAACGGACAGCCAAGGTCGTACGAGCAGTACTTC. This rearrangement joins TRBV5-1 to TRBJ2-7; D might be TRBD1 (6 bases). V was pared by 4 bases and J by 4 bases, with 18 bases between. The CDR3 is 15 residues long. Per germline, CDR1 SGHRS and CDR2 YFSETQ.

The V and J genes are TRBV5-5 and TRBJ1-2; D ambiguous. This CDR3 spans 14 amino acids. Looked up from germline, CDR1 is SGHKS and CDR2 is YYEKEE (reference sequence). V gave up 1 base and J gave up 3 bases, with 10 bases separating them. The CDR3 nucleotides read TGTGCCAGCAGCTTGTGGGAGACTCACTATGGCTACACCTTC. Amino acid sequence: CASSLWETHYGYTF.

The V gene is TRBV6-8, the J gene TRBJ2-2, with a tentative D call TRBD2 (5 bases). The CDR3 has 15 residues. V was clipped by 3 bases and J by 5 bases, with 13 bases between them. Looked up from germline, CDR1 is MNHGY and CDR2 is SAAAGT. DNA for the CDR3: TGTGCCAGCAGTTATGTTAGGGCGGGTACCGGGGAGCTGTTTTTT. Protein sequence: CASSYVRAGTGELFF.

The gene calls are TRBV15 and TRBJ2-4; a possible D gene is TRBD2 (5 bases). V shed 3 bases and J shed 0 bases, with 12 bases lying between them. Germline V gene lookup returns CDR1 LNHNV and CDR2 YYDKDF (reference sequence). CDR3 size: 16 residues. The CDR3 nucleotides read TGTGCCACCAGCAGCCCGAGGGAAGTAGCCAAAAACATTCAGTACTTC. It translates to CATSSPREVAKNIQYF. Full variable domain (rest looked up from reference TRBV15 and TRBJ2-4): DAMVIQNPRYQVTQFGKPVTLSCSQTLNHNVMYWYQQKSSQAPKLLFHYYDKDFNNEADTPDNFQSRRPNTSFCFLDIRSPGLGDTAMYLCATSSPREVAKNIQYFGAGTRLSVL.